This T cell receptor beta chain was profiled in a study of cytomegalovirus exposure and HLA in healthy donors. CDR1 LGHNA and CDR2 YSLEER come from the germline V gene. Trimming took 0 bases from V and 0 from J, leaving 6 bases between them. The CDR3 is made up of 15 amino acids. PCR used 60 Vbeta primers and 13 Jbeta primers. TCRdb keeps only in-frame clones here, not all; method: immunoSEQ multiplex PCR. The table includes some 200,000 clones, around three quarters detected once. V and J are TRBV4-3 and TRBJ1-5; tentative D call: TRBD1 (6 bases). What was sequenced was PBMCs. The TCR originated in a woman younger than 45 in good health and CMV-seropositive. The CDR3 DNA is TGCGCCAGCAGCCAAGAAGGGGGTAGCAATCAGCCCCAGCATTTT. Amino acid sequence: CASSQEGGSNQPQHF.